Listed here is a single T cell receptor (beta chain). What it recognizes is unknown. This specimen belongs to a study of cytomegalovirus exposure and HLA in healthy donors. Study-level results: Earlier findings revealed that most TCR beta V segments proved productive either about 87% or about 30% of the time.

Primers included in the PCR were 60 Vbeta and 13 Jbeta primers. Repertoires were generated with immunoSEQ multiplex PCR, while TCRdb's copy carries only in-frame clones and drops some. The repertoire consists of approximately 110,000 clones, with 15% to 19% occurring once and the leading ten covering roughly 2%. CDR3 length: 15 amino acids. From germline, CDR1 is SGDLS and CDR2 YYNGEE. Trimming cost V 4 bases and J 4 bases; bases outside gene matches: 8. The sequencing sample was made of PBMCs. The TCR sequence derives from a woman under 30 in good health and CMV-seronegative. The rearrangement links TRBV9 to TRBJ2-3; 8 positions match TRBD1. The CDR3 protein is CASSPTHRGADTQYF. The CDR3, as DNA: TGTGCCAGCAGCCCCACCCACAGGGGGGCAGATACGCAGTATTTT.